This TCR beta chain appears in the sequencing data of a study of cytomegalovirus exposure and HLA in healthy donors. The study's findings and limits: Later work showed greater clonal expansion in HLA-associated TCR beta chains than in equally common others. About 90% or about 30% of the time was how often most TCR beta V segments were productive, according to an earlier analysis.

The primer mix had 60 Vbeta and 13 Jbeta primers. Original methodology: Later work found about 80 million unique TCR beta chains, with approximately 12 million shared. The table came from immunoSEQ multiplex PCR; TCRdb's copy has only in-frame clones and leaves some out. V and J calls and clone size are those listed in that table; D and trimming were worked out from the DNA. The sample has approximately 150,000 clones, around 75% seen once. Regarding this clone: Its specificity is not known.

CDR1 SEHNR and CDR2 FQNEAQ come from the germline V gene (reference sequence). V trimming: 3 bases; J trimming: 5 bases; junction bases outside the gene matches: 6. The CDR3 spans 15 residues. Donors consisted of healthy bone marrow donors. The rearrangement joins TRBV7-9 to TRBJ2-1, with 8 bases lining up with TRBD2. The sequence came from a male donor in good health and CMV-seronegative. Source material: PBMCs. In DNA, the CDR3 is TGTGCCAGCAGCTTGAGCGGGAGCGGCGACAATGAGCAGTTCTTC. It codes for CASSLSGSGDNEQFF.